A selection of T cell receptor beta chains follows, all from one sample in a study of blood T cell repertoires in COVID-19. The protocol was immunoSEQ multiplex PCR, while the TCRdb copy is restricted to in-frame clones and leaves out a portion. This sample yields 85,000 to 130,000 clones, of which 75% to 90% are seen a single time; roughly 14% belongs to the top ten. Sequencing was done on a sample of peripheral blood. These receptors came from a man between 45 and 60 years old with acute or convalescent COVID-19. Both conserved end residues are part of each CDR3. Each record gives: V gene, D gene, clone size, J gene, CDR3 protein, CDR3 DNA. A D gene is named only where the DNA matches it firmly. Clone size is shown for a subset of rows, as once, few, many or a class of expanded clone.

v_gene: TRBV3-1/TRBV3-2; d_gene: -; abundance: -; j_gene: TRBJ2-1; CDR3aa: CASSHARGRGYNEQFF; CDR3nt: TGTGCCAGCAGCCACGCAAGGGGTCGGGGGTACAATGAGCAGTTCTTC
v_gene: TRBV19; d_gene: TRBD2; abundance: once; j_gene: TRBJ2-5; CDR3aa: CASRRMLAGAGETQYF; CDR3nt: TGTGCCAGTAGAAGGATGCTAGCGGGAGCCGGAGAGACCCAGTACTTC
v_gene: TRBV11-3; d_gene: -; abundance: -; j_gene: TRBJ2-7; CDR3aa: CASSLVHMFYEQYF; CDR3nt: TGTGCCAGCAGCTTAGTCCACATGTTCTACGAGCAGTACTTC
v_gene: TRBV30; d_gene: -; abundance: -; j_gene: TRBJ1-1; CDR3aa: CAWSGTRTVAQAFF; CDR3nt: TGTGCCTGGAGTGGGACTCGGACAGTAGCCCAAGCTTTCTTT
v_gene: TRBV19; d_gene: -; abundance: -; j_gene: TRBJ2-1; CDR3aa: CASSITPGSGREQFF; CDR3nt: TGTGCCAGTAGTATAACCCCGGGTAGCGGCCGTGAGCAGTTCTTC
v_gene: TRBV10-3; d_gene: TRBD2; abundance: -; j_gene: TRBJ2-3; CDR3aa: CAISELAGKGHSTDTQYF; CDR3nt: TGTGCCATCAGTGAGTTAGCGGGAAAAGGACATAGCACAGATACGCAGTATTTT
v_gene: TRBV14; d_gene: -; abundance: -; j_gene: TRBJ2-7; CDR3aa: CASSQYQRAEQYF; CDR3nt: TGTGCCAGCAGCCAATACCAGCGTGCGGAGCAGTACTTC
v_gene: TRBV3-1/TRBV3-2; d_gene: TRBD1; abundance: -; j_gene: TRBJ1-6; CDR3aa: CASSQRQGANSPLHF; CDR3nt: TGTGCCAGCAGCCAAAGACAGGGGGCGAATTCACCCCTCCACTTT
v_gene: TRBV30; d_gene: -; abundance: -; j_gene: TRBJ1-6; CDR3aa: CAWNAGDRIMANNSPLHF; CDR3nt: TGTGCCTGGAATGCGGGAGACAGAATTATGGCTAATAATTCACCCCTCCACTTT
v_gene: TRBV19; d_gene: -; abundance: -; j_gene: TRBJ1-4; CDR3aa: CASTPQGNGNEKLFF; CDR3nt: TGTGCCAGTACCCCACAGGGTAATGGGAATGAAAAACTGTTTTTT
v_gene: TRBV21-1; d_gene: -; abundance: once; j_gene: TRBJ2-4; CDR3aa: CASSKDDGGWDNIQYF; CDR3nt: TGTGCCAGCAGCAAAGATGACGGGGGGTGGGATAACATTCAGTACTTC
v_gene: TRBV28; d_gene: TRBD2; abundance: -; j_gene: TRBJ2-7; CDR3aa: CASTLTGLANEQYF; CDR3nt: TGTGCCAGCACCCTGACGGGACTAGCAAACGAGCAGTACTTC
v_gene: TRBV6-5; d_gene: -; abundance: -; j_gene: TRBJ2-3; CDR3aa: CASSFEDSTDTQYF; CDR3nt: TGTGCCAGCAGTTTTGAGGACTCCACAGATACGCAGTATTTT
v_gene: TRBV28; d_gene: TRBD1; abundance: -; j_gene: TRBJ2-3; CDR3aa: CASSHRTGRVPDTQYF; CDR3nt: TGTGCCAGCAGTCACCGGACAGGGAGAGTGCCAGATACGCAGTATTTT
v_gene: TRBV2; d_gene: TRBD2; abundance: -; j_gene: TRBJ2-5; CDR3aa: CASSEAGSGRGVTQYF; CDR3nt: TGTGCCAGCAGTGAAGCGGGGAGTGGGAGGGGAGTGACCCAGTACTTC
v_gene: TRBV19; d_gene: TRBD1; abundance: -; j_gene: TRBJ2-5; CDR3aa: CASSISSRQGAGETQYF; CDR3nt: TGTGCCAGTAGTATTTCATCCCGACAGGGGGCCGGGGAGACCCAGTACTTC
v_gene: TRBV10-3; d_gene: TRBD2; abundance: -; j_gene: TRBJ2-1; CDR3aa: CAISELAGGQDNEQFF; CDR3nt: TGTGCCATCAGTGAGCTAGCGGGAGGCCAGGACAATGAGCAGTTCTTC
v_gene: TRBV7-9; d_gene: -; abundance: -; j_gene: TRBJ1-1; CDR3aa: CASSPALGRGNVNTEAFF; CDR3nt: TGTGCCAGCAGCCCCGCTCTAGGAAGGGGGAACGTGAACACTGAAGCTTTCTTT
v_gene: TRBV5-1; d_gene: -; abundance: -; j_gene: TRBJ2-3; CDR3aa: CASSQGAGEDTQYF; CDR3nt: TGCGCCAGCAGCCAGGGGGCGGGAGAGGATACGCAGTATTTT
v_gene: TRBV10-3; d_gene: TRBD2; abundance: -; j_gene: TRBJ2-1; CDR3aa: CASYSGTLGEQFF; CDR3nt: TGTGCCTCGTATAGCGGGACGCTGGGTGAGCAGTTCTTC
v_gene: TRBV7-9; d_gene: -; abundance: -; j_gene: TRBJ1-6; CDR3aa: CASSPKRDSPLHF; CDR3nt: TGTGCCAGCAGCCCAAAACGGGATTCACCCCTCCACTTT
v_gene: TRBV6-4; d_gene: -; abundance: once; j_gene: TRBJ1-6; CDR3aa: CASSETAVGSPLHF; CDR3nt: TGTGCCAGCAGTGAGACGGCTGTGGGCTCACCCCTCCACTTT
v_gene: TRBV18; d_gene: -; abundance: -; j_gene: TRBJ2-7; CDR3aa: CASSPGAVTYEQYF; CDR3nt: TGTGCCAGCTCACCAGGGGCCGTTACCTACGAGCAGTACTTC
v_gene: TRBV10-3; d_gene: TRBD1; abundance: -; j_gene: TRBJ2-3; CDR3aa: CATRTGRVTDTQYF; CDR3nt: TGTGCCACGAGGACAGGGCGAGTCACAGATACGCAGTATTTT
v_gene: TRBV5-1; d_gene: -; abundance: -; j_gene: TRBJ2-3; CDR3aa: CASSLEGDTQYF; CDR3nt: TGCGCCAGCAGCTTGGAGGGGGATACGCAGTATTTT
v_gene: TRBV6-6; d_gene: -; abundance: -; j_gene: TRBJ1-2; CDR3aa: CASTQGPRNYGYTF; CDR3nt: TGTGCCAGTACTCAGGGGCCTCGTAACTATGGCTACACCTTC
v_gene: TRBV5-1; d_gene: -; abundance: -; j_gene: TRBJ1-1; CDR3aa: CASSLDGSEAFF; CDR3nt: TGCGCCAGCAGCCTGGACGGTTCTGAAGCTTTCTTT
v_gene: TRBV9; d_gene: TRBD2; abundance: once; j_gene: TRBJ2-2; CDR3aa: CASSSRTSGKNTGELFF; CDR3nt: TGTGCCAGCAGCTCCCGGACTAGCGGGAAGAACACCGGGGAGCTGTTTTTT
v_gene: TRBV18; d_gene: -; abundance: -; j_gene: TRBJ1-5; CDR3aa: CASSSSRDQPQHF; CDR3nt: TGTGCCAGCTCATCTTCCAGGGATCAGCCCCAGCATTTT
v_gene: TRBV9; d_gene: TRBD1; abundance: -; j_gene: TRBJ2-7; CDR3aa: CASSVLPGQVGEQYF; CDR3nt: TGTGCCAGCAGCGTTCTGCCGGGACAGGTGGGGGAGCAGTACTTC
v_gene: TRBV7-6; d_gene: TRBD1; abundance: -; j_gene: TRBJ2-3; CDR3aa: CASSLGSGQRGTDTQYF; CDR3nt: TGTGCCAGCAGCTTAGGGTCGGGACAGAGGGGCACAGATACGCAGTATTTT
v_gene: TRBV15; d_gene: -; abundance: -; j_gene: TRBJ2-2; CDR3aa: CATSTEGLDGELFF; CDR3nt: TGTGCCACCAGCACCGAGGGACTCGACGGGGAGCTGTTTTTT
v_gene: TRBV10-3; d_gene: TRBD2; abundance: -; j_gene: TRBJ2-7; CDR3aa: CAISVGLAGGEQYF; CDR3nt: TGTGCCATCAGTGTTGGACTAGCGGGAGGCGAGCAGTACTTC
v_gene: TRBV5-1; d_gene: -; abundance: -; j_gene: TRBJ1-4; CDR3aa: CASSFQGWGSNEKLFF; CDR3nt: TGCGCCAGCAGCTTCCAAGGGTGGGGCAGTAATGAAAAACTGTTTTTT
v_gene: TRBV5-6; d_gene: -; abundance: -; j_gene: TRBJ2-5; CDR3aa: CASSHHPYKETQYF; CDR3nt: TGTGCCAGCAGCCATCACCCATACAAAGAGACCCAGTACTTC
v_gene: TRBV20-1; d_gene: TRBD1; abundance: -; j_gene: TRBJ2-3; CDR3aa: CSASEGQGGTDTQYF; CDR3nt: TGCAGTGCTAGTGAGGGACAGGGGGGCACAGATACGCAGTATTTT
v_gene: TRBV28; d_gene: -; abundance: -; j_gene: TRBJ1-2; CDR3aa: CASSLQGVGYTF; CDR3nt: TGTGCCAGCAGTTTACAAGGGGTCGGCTACACCTTC
v_gene: TRBV9; d_gene: TRBD2; abundance: -; j_gene: TRBJ2-7; CDR3aa: CASSVSGLGYEQYF; CDR3nt: TGTGCCAGCAGCGTTTCGGGACTAGGATACGAGCAGTACTTC
v_gene: TRBV10-1; d_gene: TRBD1; abundance: -; j_gene: TRBJ1-1; CDR3aa: CASSGYRGLNTEAFF; CDR3nt: TGCGCCAGCAGTGGATACAGGGGCTTGAACACTGAAGCTTTCTTT
v_gene: TRBV9; d_gene: TRBD2; abundance: -; j_gene: TRBJ2-1; CDR3aa: CASSPRLAFSYNEQFF; CDR3nt: TGTGCCAGCAGCCCAAGACTAGCCTTCTCCTACAATGAGCAGTTCTTC
v_gene: TRBV7-8; d_gene: -; abundance: -; j_gene: TRBJ1-5; CDR3aa: CASSLALGRPQHF; CDR3nt: TGTGCCAGCAGCTTAGCATTAGGGAGGCCCCAGCATTTT
v_gene: TRBV4-1; d_gene: -; abundance: -; j_gene: TRBJ1-2; CDR3aa: CASSTPPQGFGYTF; CDR3nt: TGCGCCAGCAGCACACCTCCCCAGGGCTTCGGCTACACCTTC
v_gene: TRBV29-1; d_gene: TRBD1; abundance: -; j_gene: TRBJ2-2; CDR3aa: CSGGTGRGDGELFF; CDR3nt: TGCAGCGGTGGGACAGGGAGGGGAGACGGGGAGCTGTTTTTT
v_gene: TRBV10-3; d_gene: -; abundance: -; j_gene: TRBJ2-4; CDR3aa: CAISQWGAQALNIPAKNIQYF; CDR3nt: TGTGCCATCAGTCAGTGGGGCGCCCAAGCCCTTAATATTCCAGCCAAAAACATTCAGTACTTC
v_gene: TRBV4-2; d_gene: TRBD2; abundance: -; j_gene: TRBJ2-2; CDR3aa: CASSQIIWPSGINGELFF; CDR3nt: TGTGCCAGCAGCCAAATTATTTGGCCTAGCGGGATAAACGGGGAGCTGTTTTTT
v_gene: TRBV2; d_gene: -; abundance: -; j_gene: TRBJ1-2; CDR3aa: CASTIQPLLNYGYTF; CDR3nt: TGTGCCAGCACAATCCAACCGTTACTTAACTATGGCTACACCTTC
v_gene: TRBV11-3; d_gene: TRBD2; abundance: -; j_gene: TRBJ2-1; CDR3aa: CASSLESAGGLQFF; CDR3nt: TGTGCCAGCAGCCTGGAGAGCGCGGGAGGCCTTCAGTTCTTC
v_gene: TRBV11-2; d_gene: -; abundance: -; j_gene: TRBJ2-2; CDR3aa: CASSPRWGHITGELFF; CDR3nt: TGTGCCAGCAGCCCCCGGTGGGGACACATCACCGGGGAGCTGTTTTTT
v_gene: TRBV11-3; d_gene: -; abundance: -; j_gene: TRBJ2-7; CDR3aa: CASSLAGPGSYEQYF; CDR3nt: TGTGCCAGCAGCTTAGCCGGTCCAGGGTCCTACGAGCAGTACTTC
v_gene: TRBV19; d_gene: -; abundance: -; j_gene: TRBJ1-1; CDR3aa: CASSWATEAFF; CDR3nt: TGTGCCAGTAGTTGGGCCACTGAAGCTTTCTTT
v_gene: TRBV18; d_gene: -; abundance: once; j_gene: TRBJ2-2; CDR3aa: CASCPGPAGNTGELFF; CDR3nt: TGTGCCAGCTGCCCGGGTCCAGCGGGGAACACCGGGGAGCTGTTTTTT
v_gene: TRBV30; d_gene: -; abundance: -; j_gene: TRBJ2-4; CDR3aa: CAWRGLAKNIQYF; CDR3nt: TGTGCCTGGAGGGGCCTAGCCAAAAACATTCAGTACTTC
v_gene: TRBV2; d_gene: -; abundance: -; j_gene: TRBJ1-6; CDR3aa: CASSPILTGPLHF; CDR3nt: TGTGCCAGCAGTCCCATCTTGACTGGGCCCCTCCACTTT
v_gene: TRBV7-2; d_gene: -; abundance: -; j_gene: TRBJ2-7; CDR3aa: CASSPYNRGYEQYF; CDR3nt: TGTGCCAGCAGCCCTTACAACCGGGGCTACGAGCAGTACTTC
v_gene: TRBV14; d_gene: TRBD1; abundance: once; j_gene: TRBJ1-2; CDR3aa: CASSRFPGQGGGYTF; CDR3nt: TGTGCCAGCAGCAGATTCCCGGGACAGGGGGGTGGCTACACCTTC
v_gene: TRBV5-4; d_gene: -; abundance: -; j_gene: TRBJ2-7; CDR3aa: CASSLDRIYEQYF; CDR3nt: TGTGCCAGCAGCTTGGACAGAATCTACGAGCAGTACTTC
v_gene: TRBV5-1; d_gene: TRBD1; abundance: -; j_gene: TRBJ1-1; CDR3aa: CASSQRTGSGEAFF; CDR3nt: TGCGCCAGCAGCCAAAGGACAGGGTCGGGTGAAGCTTTCTTT
v_gene: TRBV7-9; d_gene: -; abundance: -; j_gene: TRBJ2-7; CDR3aa: CASTGETYEQYF; CDR3nt: TGTGCCAGCACGGGGGAGACCTACGAGCAGTACTTC
v_gene: TRBV6-2/TRBV6-3; d_gene: TRBD2; abundance: -; j_gene: TRBJ2-1; CDR3aa: CASSDLGLAKYNEQFF; CDR3nt: TGTGCCAGCAGTGACCTGGGACTAGCGAAATACAATGAGCAGTTCTTC
v_gene: TRBV19; d_gene: -; abundance: -; j_gene: TRBJ1-6; CDR3aa: CASTARNSPLHF; CDR3nt: TGTGCCAGTACCGCGCGGAATTCACCCCTCCACTTT